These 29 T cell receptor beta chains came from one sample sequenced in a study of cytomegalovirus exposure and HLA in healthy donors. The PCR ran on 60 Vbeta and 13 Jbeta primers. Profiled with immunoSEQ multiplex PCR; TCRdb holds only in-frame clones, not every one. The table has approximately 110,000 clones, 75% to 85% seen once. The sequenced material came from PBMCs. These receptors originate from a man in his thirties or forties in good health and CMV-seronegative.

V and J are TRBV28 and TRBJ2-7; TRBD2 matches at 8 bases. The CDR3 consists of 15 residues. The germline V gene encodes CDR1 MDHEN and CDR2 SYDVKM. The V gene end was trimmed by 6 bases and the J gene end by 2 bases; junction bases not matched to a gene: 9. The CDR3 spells CASSRSGAVAYEQYF. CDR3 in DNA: TGTGCCAGCAGCCGTAGCGGGGCTGTGGCCTACGAGCAGTACTTC. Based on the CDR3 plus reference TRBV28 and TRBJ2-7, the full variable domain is DVKVTQSSRYLVKRTGEKVFLECVQDMDHENMFWYRQDPGLGLRLIYFSYDVKMKEKGDIPEGYSVSREKKERFSLILESASTNQTSMYLCASSRSGAVAYEQYFGPGTRLTVT.

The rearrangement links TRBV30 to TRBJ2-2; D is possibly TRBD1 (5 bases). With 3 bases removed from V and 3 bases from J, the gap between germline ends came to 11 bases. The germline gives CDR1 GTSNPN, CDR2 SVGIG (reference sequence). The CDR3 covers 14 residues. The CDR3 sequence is CAWRGLGYTGELFF. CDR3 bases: TGTGCCTGGAGGGGGCTGGGGTACACCGGGGAGCTGTTTTTT.

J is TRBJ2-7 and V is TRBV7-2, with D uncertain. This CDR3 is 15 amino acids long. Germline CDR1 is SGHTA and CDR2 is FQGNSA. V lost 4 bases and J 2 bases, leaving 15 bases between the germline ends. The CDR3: CASSSSVLSAYEQYF. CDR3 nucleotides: TGTGCCAGCAGCTCCTCTGTCCTTTCAGCCTACGAGCAGTACTTC.

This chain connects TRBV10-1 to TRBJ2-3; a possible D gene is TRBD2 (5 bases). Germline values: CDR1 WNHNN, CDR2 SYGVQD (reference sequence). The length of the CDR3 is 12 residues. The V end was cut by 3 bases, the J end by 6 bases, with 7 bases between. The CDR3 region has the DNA TGCGCCAGCAGTGATTCGGGGGATACGCAGTATTTT. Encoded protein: CASSDSGDTQYF.

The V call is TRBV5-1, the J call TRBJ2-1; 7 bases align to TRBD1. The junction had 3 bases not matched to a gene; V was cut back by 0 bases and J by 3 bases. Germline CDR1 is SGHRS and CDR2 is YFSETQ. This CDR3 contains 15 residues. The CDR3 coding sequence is TGCGCCAGCAGCTTGGTAAGGACAGGCTACAATGAGCAGTTCTTC. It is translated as CASSLVRTGYNEQFF.

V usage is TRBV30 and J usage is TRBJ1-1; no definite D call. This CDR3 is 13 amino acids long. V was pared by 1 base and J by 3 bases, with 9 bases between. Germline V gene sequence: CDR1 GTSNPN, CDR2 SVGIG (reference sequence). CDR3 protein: CAWSDGGYTEAFF. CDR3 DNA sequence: TGTGCCTGGAGTGACGGAGGGTACACTGAAGCTTTCTTT.

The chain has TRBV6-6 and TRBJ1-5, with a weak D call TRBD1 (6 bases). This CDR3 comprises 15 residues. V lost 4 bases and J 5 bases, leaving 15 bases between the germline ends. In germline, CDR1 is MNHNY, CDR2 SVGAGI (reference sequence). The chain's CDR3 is CASSSQRGNDQPQHF. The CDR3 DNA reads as TGTGCCAGCAGTTCCCAGAGGGGGAACGATCAGCCCCAGCATTTT.

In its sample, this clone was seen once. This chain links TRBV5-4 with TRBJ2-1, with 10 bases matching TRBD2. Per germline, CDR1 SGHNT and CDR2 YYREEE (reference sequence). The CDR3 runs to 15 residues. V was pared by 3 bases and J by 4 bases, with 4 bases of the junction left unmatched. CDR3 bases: TGTGCCAGCAGCTCTGGACTAGCGGCTTACAATGAGCAGTTCTTC. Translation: CASSSGLAAYNEQFF. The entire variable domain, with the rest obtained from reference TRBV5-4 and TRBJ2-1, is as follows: ETGVTQSPTHLIKTRGQQVTLRCSSQSGHNTVSWYQQALGQGPQFIFQYYREEENGRGNFPPRFSGLQFPNYSSELNVNALELDDSALYLCASSSGLAAYNEQFFGPGTRLTVL.

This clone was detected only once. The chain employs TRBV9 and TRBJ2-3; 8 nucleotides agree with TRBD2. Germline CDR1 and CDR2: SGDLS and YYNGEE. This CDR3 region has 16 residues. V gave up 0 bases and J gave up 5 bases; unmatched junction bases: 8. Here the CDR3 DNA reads TGTGCCAGCAGCGTAGGGACGGGAGGGCCAGGAGATACGCAGTATTTT. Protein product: CASSVGTGGPGDTQYF.

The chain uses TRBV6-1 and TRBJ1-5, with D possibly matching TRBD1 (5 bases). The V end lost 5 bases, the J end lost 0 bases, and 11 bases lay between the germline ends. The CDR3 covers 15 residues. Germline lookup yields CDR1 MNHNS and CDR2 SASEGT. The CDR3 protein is CASSPGHNSNQPQHF. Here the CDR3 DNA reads TGTGCCAGCAGTCCTGGACATAATAGCAATCAGCCCCAGCATTTT.

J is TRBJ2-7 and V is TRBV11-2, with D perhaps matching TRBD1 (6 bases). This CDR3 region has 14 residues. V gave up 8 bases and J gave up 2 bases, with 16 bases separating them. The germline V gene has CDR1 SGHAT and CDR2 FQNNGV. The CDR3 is CASANSGVAYEQYF. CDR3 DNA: TGTGCCAGCGCGAACTCAGGGGTTGCCTACGAGCAGTACTTC.

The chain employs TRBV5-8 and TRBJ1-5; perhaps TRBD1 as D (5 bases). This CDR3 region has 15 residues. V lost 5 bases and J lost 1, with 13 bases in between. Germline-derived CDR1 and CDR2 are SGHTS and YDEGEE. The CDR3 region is CASSQQALSNQPQHF. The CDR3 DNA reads TGTGCCAGCAGTCAACAGGCGTTGAGCAATCAGCCCCAGCATTTT.

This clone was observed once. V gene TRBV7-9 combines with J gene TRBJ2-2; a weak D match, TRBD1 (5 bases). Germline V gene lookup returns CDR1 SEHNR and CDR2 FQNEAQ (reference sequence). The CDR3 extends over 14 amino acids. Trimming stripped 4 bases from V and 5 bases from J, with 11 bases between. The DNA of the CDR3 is TGTGCCAGCAGCTCAGACAGTTATACCGGGGAGCTGTTTTTT. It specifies CASSSDSYTGELFF.

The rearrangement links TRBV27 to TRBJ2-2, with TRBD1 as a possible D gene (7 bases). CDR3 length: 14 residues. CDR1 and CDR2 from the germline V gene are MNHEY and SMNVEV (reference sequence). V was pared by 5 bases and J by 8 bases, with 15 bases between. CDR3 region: CASSAGQPLGELFF. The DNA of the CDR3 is TGTGCCAGCAGTGCGGGACAGCCGTTAGGGGAGCTGTTTTTT.

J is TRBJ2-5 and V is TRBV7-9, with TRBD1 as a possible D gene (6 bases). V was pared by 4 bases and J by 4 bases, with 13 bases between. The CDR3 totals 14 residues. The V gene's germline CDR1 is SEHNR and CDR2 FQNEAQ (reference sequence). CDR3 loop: CASSSNTGTETQYF. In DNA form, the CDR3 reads TGTGCCAGCAGCTCCAACACAGGGACAGAGACCCAGTACTTC.

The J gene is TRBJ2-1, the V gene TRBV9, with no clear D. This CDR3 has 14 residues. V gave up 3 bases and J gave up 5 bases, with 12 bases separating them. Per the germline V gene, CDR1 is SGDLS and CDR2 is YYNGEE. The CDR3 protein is CASSGPYYHNEQFF. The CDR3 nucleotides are TGTGCCAGCAGCGGCCCCTACTACCACAATGAGCAGTTCTTC. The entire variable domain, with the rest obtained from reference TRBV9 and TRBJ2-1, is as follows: DSGVTQTPKHLITATGQRVTLRCSPRSGDLSVYWYQQSLDQGLQFLIQYYNGEERAKGNILERFSAQQFPDLHSELNLSSLELGDSALYFCASSGPYYHNEQFFGPGTRLTVL.

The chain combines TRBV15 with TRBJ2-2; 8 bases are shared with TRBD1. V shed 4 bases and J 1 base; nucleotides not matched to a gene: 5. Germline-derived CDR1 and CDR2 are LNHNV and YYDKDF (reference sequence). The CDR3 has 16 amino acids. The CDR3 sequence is CATSIRDRQNTGELFF. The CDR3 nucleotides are TGTGCCACCAGCATCCGGGACAGGCAGAACACCGGGGAGCTGTTTTTT.

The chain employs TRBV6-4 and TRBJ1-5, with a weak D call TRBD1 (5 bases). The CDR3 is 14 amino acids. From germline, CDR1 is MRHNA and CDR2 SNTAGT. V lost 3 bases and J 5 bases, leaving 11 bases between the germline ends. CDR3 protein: CASSEQAQYQPQHF. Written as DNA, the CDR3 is TGTGCCAGCAGTGAACAGGCCCAATATCAGCCCCAGCATTTT.

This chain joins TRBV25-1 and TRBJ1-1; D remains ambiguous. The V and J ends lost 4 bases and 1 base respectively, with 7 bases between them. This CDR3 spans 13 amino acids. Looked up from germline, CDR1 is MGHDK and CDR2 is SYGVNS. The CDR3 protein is CASSVGRNTEAFF. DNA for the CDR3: TGTGCCAGCAGTGTTGGGCGGAACACTGAAGCTTTCTTT.

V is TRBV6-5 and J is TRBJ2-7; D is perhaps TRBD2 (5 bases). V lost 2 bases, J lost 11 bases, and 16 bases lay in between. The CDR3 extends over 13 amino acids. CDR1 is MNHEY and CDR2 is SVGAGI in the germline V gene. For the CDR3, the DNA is TGTGCCAGCAGTTACCAAATGAACTTCGGGGAGTACTTC. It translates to CASSYQMNFGEYF.

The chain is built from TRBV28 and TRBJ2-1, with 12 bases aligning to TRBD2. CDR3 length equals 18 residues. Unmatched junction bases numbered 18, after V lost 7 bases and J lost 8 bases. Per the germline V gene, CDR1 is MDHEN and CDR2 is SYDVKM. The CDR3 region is CASTLGASGRAKFDEQFF. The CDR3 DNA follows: TGTGCCAGCACTCTAGGCGCTAGCGGGAGGGCGAAATTCGATGAGCAGTTCTTC.

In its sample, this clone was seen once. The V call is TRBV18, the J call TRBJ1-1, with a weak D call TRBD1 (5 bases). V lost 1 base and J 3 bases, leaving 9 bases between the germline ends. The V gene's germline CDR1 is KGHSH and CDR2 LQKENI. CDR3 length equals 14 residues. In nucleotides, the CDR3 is TGTGCCAGCTCACCACTACAGGAGTACACTGAAGCTTTCTTT. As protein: CASSPLQEYTEAFF.

The CDR3 DNA sequence: TGTGCCAGCAGCTTATGGGTTAGCGGGAGCGACGGGGAGCTGTTTTTT. Amino acids: CASSLWVSGSDGELFF. The chain uses TRBV7-8 and TRBJ2-2; 9 bases line up with TRBD2. CDR1 SGHVS and CDR2 FQNEAQ come from the germline V gene. The CDR3 totals 16 residues. The V gene end was trimmed by 2 bases and the J gene end by 7 bases; junction bases not matched to a gene: 8.

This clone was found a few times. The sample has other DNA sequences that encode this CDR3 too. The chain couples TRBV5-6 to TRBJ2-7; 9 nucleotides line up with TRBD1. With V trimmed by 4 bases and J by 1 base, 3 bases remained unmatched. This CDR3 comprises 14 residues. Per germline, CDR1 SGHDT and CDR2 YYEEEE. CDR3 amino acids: CASSPGTGSYEQYF. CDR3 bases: TGTGCCAGCAGCCCCGGGACAGGGTCCTACGAGCAGTACTTC.

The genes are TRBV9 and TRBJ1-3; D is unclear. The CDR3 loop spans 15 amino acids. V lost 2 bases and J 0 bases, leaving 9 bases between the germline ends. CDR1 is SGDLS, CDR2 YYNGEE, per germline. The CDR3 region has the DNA TGTGCCAGCAGCGTCGGTAGCAGCTCTGGAAACACCATATATTTT. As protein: CASSVGSSSGNTIYF. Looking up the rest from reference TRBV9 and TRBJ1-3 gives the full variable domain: DSGVTQTPKHLITATGQRVTLRCSPRSGDLSVYWYQQSLDQGLQFLIQYYNGEERAKGNILERFSAQQFPDLHSELNLSSLELGDSALYFCASSVGSSSGNTIYFGEGSWLTVV.

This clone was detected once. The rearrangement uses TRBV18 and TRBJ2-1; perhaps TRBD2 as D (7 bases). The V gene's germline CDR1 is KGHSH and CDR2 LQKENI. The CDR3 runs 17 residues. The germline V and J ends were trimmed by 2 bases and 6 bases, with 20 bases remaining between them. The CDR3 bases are TGTGCCAGCTCACCATATAGTGGGGGGGCATTGCGCAATGAGCAGTTCTTC. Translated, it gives CASSPYSGGALRNEQFF.

CDR3 amino acids: CATRAQGIRNQPQHF. CDR3 sequence (DNA): TGTGCCACCAGGGCGCAGGGGATACGCAATCAGCCCCAGCATTTT. The V gene is TRBV15, the J gene TRBJ1-5, with a possible D match to TRBD1 (6 bases). Trimming took off 6 bases at V and 2 bases at J, with 14 bases between the two ends. CDR3 length equals 15 residues. CDR1 LNHNV and CDR2 YYDKDF come from the germline V gene (reference sequence).

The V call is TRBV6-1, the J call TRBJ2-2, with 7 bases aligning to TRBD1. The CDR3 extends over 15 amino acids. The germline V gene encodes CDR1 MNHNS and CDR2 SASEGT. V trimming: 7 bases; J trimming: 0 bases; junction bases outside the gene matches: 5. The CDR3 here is CASNPGTANTGELFF. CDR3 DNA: TGTGCCAGCAACCCCGGGACAGCGAACACCGGGGAGCTGTTTTTT.

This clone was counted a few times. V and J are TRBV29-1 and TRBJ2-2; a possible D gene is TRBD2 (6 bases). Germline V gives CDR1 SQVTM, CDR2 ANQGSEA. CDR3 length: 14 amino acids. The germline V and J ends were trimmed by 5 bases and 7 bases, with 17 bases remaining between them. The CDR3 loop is CSVTAGLEGGELFF. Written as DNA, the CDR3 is TGCAGCGTTACGGCGGGACTCGAAGGCGGGGAGCTGTTTTTT.